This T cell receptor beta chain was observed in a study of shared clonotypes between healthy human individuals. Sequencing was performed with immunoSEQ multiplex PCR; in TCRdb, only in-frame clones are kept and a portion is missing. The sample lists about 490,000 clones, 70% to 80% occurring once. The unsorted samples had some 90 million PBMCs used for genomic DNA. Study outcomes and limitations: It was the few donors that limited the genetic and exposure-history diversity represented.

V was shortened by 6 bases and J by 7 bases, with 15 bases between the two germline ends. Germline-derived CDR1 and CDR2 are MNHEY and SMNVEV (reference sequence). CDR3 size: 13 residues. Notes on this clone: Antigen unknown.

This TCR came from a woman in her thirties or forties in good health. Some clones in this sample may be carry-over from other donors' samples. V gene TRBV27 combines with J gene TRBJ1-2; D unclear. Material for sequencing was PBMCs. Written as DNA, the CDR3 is TGTGCCAGCAGCCCTGATTGGTCGGGTGGCTACACCTTC. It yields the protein CASSPDWSGGYTF.